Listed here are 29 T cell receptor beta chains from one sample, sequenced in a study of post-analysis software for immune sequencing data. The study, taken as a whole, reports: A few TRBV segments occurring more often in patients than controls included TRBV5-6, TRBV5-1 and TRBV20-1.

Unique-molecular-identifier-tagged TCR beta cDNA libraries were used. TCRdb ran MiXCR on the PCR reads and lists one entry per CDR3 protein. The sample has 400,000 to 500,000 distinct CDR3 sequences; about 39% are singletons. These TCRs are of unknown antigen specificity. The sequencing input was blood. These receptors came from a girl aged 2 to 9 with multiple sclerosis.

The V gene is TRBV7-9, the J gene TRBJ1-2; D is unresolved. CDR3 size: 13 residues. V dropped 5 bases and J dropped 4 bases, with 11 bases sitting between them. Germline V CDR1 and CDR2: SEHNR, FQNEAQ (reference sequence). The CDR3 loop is CASSPRDVYGYTF. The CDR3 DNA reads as TGTGCCAGCAGCCCTCGAGACGTCTATGGCTACACCTTC.

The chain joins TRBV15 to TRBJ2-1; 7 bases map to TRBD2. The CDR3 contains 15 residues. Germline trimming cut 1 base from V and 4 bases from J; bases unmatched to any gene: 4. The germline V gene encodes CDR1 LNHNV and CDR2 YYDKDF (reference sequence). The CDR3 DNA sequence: TGTGCCACCAGCAGAGGATCGCGGGAGTACAATGAGCAGTTCTTC. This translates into CATSRGSREYNEQFF.

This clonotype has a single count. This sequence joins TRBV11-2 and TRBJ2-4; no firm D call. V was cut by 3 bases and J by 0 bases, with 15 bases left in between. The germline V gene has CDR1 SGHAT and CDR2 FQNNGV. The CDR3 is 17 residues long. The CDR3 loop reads CASSFGMGSLAKNIQYF. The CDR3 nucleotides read TGTGCCAGCAGCTTTGGCATGGGCAGTCTAGCCAAAAACATTCAGTACTTC.

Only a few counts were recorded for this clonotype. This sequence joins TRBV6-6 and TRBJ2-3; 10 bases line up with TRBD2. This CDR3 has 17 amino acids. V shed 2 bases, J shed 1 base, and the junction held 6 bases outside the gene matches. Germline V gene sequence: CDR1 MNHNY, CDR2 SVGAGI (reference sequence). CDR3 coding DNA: TGTGCCAGCAGTTACACTAAGCGGGGGGGCGGCACAGATACGCAGTATTTT. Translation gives CASSYTKRGGGTDTQYF.

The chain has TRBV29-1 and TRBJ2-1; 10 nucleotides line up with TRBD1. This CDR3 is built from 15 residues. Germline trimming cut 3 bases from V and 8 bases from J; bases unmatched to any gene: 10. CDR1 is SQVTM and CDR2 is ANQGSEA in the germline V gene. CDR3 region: CSVDPGTGAVYEQFF. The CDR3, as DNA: TGCAGCGTTGACCCCGGGACAGGGGCAGTGTATGAGCAGTTCTTC.

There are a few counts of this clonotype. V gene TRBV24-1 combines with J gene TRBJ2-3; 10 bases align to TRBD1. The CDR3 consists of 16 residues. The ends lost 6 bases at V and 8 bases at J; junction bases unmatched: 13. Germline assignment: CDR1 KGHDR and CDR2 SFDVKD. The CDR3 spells CATSTTGTGERGTQYF. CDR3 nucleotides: TGTGCCACCAGTACAACCGGGACAGGGGAAAGGGGTACGCAGTATTTT.

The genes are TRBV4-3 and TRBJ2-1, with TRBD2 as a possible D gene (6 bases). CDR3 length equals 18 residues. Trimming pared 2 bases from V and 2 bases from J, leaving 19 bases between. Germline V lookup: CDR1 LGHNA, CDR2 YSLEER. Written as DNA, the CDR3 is TGCGCCAGCAGCCAAAGGGTCCAAAGCGGGCTTCCCTACAATGAGCAGTTCTTC. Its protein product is CASSQRVQSGLPYNEQFF.

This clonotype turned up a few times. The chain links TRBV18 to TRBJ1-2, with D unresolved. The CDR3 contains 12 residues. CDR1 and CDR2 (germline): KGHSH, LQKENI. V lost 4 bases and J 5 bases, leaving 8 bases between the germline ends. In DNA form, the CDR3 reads TGTGCCAGCTCACAGGCGCAGTATGGCTACACCTTC. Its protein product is CASSQAQYGYTF.

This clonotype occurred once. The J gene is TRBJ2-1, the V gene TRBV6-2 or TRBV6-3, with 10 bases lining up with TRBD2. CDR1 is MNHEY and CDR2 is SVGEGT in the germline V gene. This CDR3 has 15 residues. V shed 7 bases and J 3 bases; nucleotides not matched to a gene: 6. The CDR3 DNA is TGTGCCAGCACCGTGAGCGGGAGGGGCTACAATGAGCAGTTCTTC. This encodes CASTVSGRGYNEQFF.

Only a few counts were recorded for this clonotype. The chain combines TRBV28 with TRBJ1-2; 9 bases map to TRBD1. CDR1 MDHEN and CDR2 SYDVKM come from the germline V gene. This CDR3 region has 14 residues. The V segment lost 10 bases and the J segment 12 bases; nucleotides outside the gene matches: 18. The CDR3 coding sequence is TGTGCCACCGATAGACCCGGGACAGGGAAGGGGCACACCTTC. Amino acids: CATDRPGTGKGHTF.

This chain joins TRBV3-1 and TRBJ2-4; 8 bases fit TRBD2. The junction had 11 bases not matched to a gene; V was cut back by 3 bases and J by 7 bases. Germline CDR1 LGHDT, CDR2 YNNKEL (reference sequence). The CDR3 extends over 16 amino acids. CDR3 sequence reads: CASSQDAPGLANIQYF. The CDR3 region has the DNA TGTGCCAGCAGCCAGGATGCTCCCGGACTAGCCAACATTCAGTACTTC. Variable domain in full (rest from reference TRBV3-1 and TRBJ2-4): DTAVSQTPKYLVTQMGNDKSIKCEQNLGHDTMYWYKQDSKKFLKIMFSYNNKELIINETVPNRFSPKSPDKAHLNLHINSLELGDSAVYFCASSQDAPGLANIQYFGAGTRLSVL.

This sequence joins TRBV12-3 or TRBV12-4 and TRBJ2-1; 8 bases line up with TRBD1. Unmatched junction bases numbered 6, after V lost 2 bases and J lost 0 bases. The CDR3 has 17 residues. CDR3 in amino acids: CASSLLWDRSSYNEQFF. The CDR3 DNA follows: TGTGCCAGCAGTTTACTTTGGGACAGGAGCTCCTACAATGAGCAGTTCTTC.

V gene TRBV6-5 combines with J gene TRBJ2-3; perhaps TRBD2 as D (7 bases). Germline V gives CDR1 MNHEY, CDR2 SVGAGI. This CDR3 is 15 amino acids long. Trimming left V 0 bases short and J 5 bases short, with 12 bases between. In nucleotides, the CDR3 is TGTGCCAGCAGTTACTCTTGGGAGGGACAAGATACGCAGTATTTT. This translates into CASSYSWEGQDTQYF.

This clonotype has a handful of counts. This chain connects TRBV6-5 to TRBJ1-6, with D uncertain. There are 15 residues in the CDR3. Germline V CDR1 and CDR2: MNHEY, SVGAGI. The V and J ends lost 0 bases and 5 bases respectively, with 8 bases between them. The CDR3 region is CASSYSRRNNSPLHF. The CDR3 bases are TGTGCCAGCAGTTACTCACGCAGGAATAATTCACCCCTCCACTTT.

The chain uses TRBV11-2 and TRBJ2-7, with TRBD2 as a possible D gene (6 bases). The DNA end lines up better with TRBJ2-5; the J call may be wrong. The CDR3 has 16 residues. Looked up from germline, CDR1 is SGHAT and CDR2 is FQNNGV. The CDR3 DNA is TGTGCCAGCAGCTTAGGGCGGGGCCGAGTCCAAGAGACCCAGTACTTC. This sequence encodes CASSLGRGRVQETQYF.

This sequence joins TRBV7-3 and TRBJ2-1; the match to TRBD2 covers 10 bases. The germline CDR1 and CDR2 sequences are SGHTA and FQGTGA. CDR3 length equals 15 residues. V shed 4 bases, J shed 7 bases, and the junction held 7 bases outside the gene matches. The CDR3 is CASSWTGTSVNEQFF. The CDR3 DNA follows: TGTGCCAGCAGCTGGACCGGGACTAGCGTTAATGAGCAGTTCTTC.

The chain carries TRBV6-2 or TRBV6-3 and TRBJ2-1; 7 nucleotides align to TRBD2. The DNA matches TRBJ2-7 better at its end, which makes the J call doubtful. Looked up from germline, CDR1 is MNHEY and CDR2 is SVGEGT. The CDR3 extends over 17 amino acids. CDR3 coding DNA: TGTGCCAGCAGACCACCGGGACTACGAAGCTCCTACAATGAGCAGTACTTC. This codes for CASRPPGLRSSYNEQYF.

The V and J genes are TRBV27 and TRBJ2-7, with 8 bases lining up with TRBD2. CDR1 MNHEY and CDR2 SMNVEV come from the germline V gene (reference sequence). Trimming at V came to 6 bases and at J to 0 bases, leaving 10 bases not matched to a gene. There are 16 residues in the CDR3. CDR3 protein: CASRRLAGYFSYEQYF. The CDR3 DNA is TGTGCCAGCAGGCGTCTAGCGGGCTATTTCTCCTACGAGCAGTACTTC.

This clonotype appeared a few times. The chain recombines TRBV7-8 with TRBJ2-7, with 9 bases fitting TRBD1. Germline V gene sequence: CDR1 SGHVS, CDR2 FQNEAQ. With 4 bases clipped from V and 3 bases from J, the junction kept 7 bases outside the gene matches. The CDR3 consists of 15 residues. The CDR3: CASSWDRVVNYEQYF. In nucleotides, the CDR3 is TGTGCCAGCAGCTGGGACAGGGTTGTCAACTACGAGCAGTACTTC.

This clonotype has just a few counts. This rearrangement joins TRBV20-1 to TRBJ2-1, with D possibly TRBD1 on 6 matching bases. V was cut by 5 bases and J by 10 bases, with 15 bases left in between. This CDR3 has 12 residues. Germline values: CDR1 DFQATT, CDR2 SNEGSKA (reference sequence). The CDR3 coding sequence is TGCAGTGCTCAGACTCCTCAGGGGGAGCAGTTCTTC. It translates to CSAQTPQGEQFF.

This CDR3 is CSVPQGGANYGYTF. The CDR3 DNA follows: TGCAGCGTTCCGCAGGGAGGCGCTAACTATGGCTACACCTTC. This chain links TRBV29-1 with TRBJ1-2; weak D call: TRBD1 (5 bases). The CDR3 is 14 residues long. V lost 5 bases and J lost 0, with 13 bases in between. Germline V gene lookup returns CDR1 SQVTM and CDR2 ANQGSEA.

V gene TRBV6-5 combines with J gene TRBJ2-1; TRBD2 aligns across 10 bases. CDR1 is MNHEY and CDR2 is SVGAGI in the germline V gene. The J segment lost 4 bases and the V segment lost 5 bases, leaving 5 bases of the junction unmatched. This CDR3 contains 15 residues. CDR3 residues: CASSRAGGTYNEQFF. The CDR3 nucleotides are TGTGCCAGCAGTCGAGCGGGGGGGACTTACAATGAGCAGTTCTTC.

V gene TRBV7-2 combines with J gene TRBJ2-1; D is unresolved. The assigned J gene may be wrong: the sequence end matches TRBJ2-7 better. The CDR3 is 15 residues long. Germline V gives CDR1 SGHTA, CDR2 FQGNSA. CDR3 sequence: CASSLGLVIYNEQYF. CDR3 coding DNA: TGTGCCAGCAGCTTAGGGCTAGTGATTTACAATGAGCAGTACTTC.

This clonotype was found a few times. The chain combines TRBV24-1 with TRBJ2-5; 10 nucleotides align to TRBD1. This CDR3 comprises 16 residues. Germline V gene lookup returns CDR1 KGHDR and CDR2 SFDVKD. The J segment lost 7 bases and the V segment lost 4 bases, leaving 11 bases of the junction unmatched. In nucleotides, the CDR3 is TGTGCCACCAGTGAACGACCGGGACAGGGGCGAATGACCCAGTACTTC. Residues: CATSERPGQGRMTQYF.

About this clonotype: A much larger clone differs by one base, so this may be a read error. CDR3 coding DNA: TGTGCCAGCAGCTTAGCACAGGTGGCCCGCGAGCAGTACTTC. As protein: CASSLAQVAREQYF. The V and J genes are TRBV7-9 and TRBJ2-7; possibly TRBD1 for D (5 bases). Germline V CDR1 and CDR2: SEHNR, FQNEAQ (reference sequence). The CDR3 has 14 residues. Deletions cut 0 bases from V and 6 bases from J, with 12 bases between.

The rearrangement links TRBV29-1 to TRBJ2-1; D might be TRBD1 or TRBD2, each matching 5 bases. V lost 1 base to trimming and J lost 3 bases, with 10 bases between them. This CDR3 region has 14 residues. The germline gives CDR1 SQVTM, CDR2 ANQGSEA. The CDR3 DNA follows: TGCAGCGTTGAAGCCGTGAGGGGCTACAATGAGCAGTTCTTC. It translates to CSVEAVRGYNEQFF.

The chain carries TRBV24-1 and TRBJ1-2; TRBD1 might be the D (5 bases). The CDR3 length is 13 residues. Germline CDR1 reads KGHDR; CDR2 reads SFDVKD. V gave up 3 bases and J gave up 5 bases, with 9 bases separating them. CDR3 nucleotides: TGTGCCACCAGTGATCCTGCAGGGTATGGCTACACCTTC. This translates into CATSDPAGYGYTF.

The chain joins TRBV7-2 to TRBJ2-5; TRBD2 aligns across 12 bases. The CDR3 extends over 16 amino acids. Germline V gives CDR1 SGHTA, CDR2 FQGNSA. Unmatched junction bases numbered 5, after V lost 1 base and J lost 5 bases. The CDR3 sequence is CASSLGGTSGLETQYF. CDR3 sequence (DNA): TGTGCCAGCAGCTTAGGAGGGACTAGCGGGTTGGAGACCCAGTACTTC.

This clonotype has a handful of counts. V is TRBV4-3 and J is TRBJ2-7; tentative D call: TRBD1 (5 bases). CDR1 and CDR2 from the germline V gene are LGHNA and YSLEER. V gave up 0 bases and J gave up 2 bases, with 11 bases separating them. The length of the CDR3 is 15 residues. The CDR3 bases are TGCGCCAGCAGCCAAGATCGTGGCAGGGCCTACGAGCAGTACTTC. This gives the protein CASSQDRGRAYEQYF.